This entry features one TCR beta chain sequence. Its antigen is as yet unknown. This sample is part of a study of cytotoxic CD8 clonotypes in ibrutinib-treated CLL. Study-wide results and limits: Sampling schedules were unmatched across sustained-remission and progressing patients. Clonality at baseline surpassed age-matched healthy donors and tracked circulating CD8+ T-cell counts.

Data came from immunoSEQ multiplex PCR; TCRdb stores just in-frame clones and leaves some out. The sample has about 140,000 clones; 80% are singletons. Germline assignment: CDR1 MNHEY and CDR2 SVGAGI. Trimming at V came to 6 bases and at J to 4 bases, leaving 5 bases not matched to a gene. CDR3 length equals 14 residues. The material was PBMCs, obtained after 36 months of ibrutinib treatment. This clonotype originated in a human donor with chronic lymphocytic leukemia. The chain has TRBV6-5 and TRBJ2-1, with TRBD1 matching 8 bases. CDR3 amino acids: CASRSGQAYNEQFF. CDR3 in DNA: TGTGCCAGCAGGTCGGGACAGGCGTACAATGAGCAGTTCTTC.